This entry describes one T cell receptor (beta chain). Its antigen is undetermined. Germline loops: CDR1 SGHTA, CDR2 FQGTGA. This CDR3 is built from 13 residues. V lost 2 bases to trimming and J lost 4 bases, with 8 bases between them. Random hexamers were used to reverse transcribe the RNA input (roughly 0.5 to 1 ug). With immunoSEQ multiplex PCR, TCR beta CDR3 was amplified across 54 Vbeta and 13 Jbeta. A single record per CDR3 protein comes from TCRdb applying MiXCR to the immunoSEQ multiplex PCR reads. The sample consists of roughly 200,000 distinct CDR3 sequences, 95% of them appearing once. TCR beta was sequenced from blood CD8+ and CD4+ T cells. Negative isolation was used for CD8+ and CD4+ T cells, and FACS enrichment was applied to TEMRA cells. This entry comes from a study of CD8 T cells in Susac syndrome. General study results and limits: The study recognized that the number of individuals in its TCR sequencing and HLA analysis was relatively small.

The gene calls are TRBV7-3 and TRBJ1-1, with TRBD1 as a possible D gene (5 bases). This clonotype was obtained from a human donor with multiple sclerosis. Sequencing was done on a sample of CD4+ T cells from PBMCs. DNA for the CDR3: TGTGCCAGCAGCTTATATAGGGGCACTGAAGCTTTCTTT. Translated: CASSLYRGTEAFF. Complete variable domain (other parts from reference TRBV7-3 and TRBJ1-1): GAGVSQTPSNKVTEKGKYVELRCDPISGHTALYWYRQSLGQGPEFLIYFQGTGAADDSGLPNDRFFAVRPEGSVSTLKIQRTERGDSAVYLCASSLYRGTEAFFGQGTRLTVV.